What follows are 8 T cell receptor beta chains derived from one specimen sequenced in a study of blood T cell repertoires in COVID-19. Data came from immunoSEQ multiplex PCR; TCRdb stores just in-frame clones and leaves some out. The sample gives 70,000 to 75,000 clones, approximately 88% of which show up once; over 4.5% is in the top ten. Sample: peripheral blood. The receptors were sampled from a human donor in a cohort sampled during active COVID-19.

V gene TRBV11-2 combines with J gene TRBJ1-1; D gene ambiguous. The V and J ends lost 1 base and 1 base respectively, with 10 bases between them. The CDR3 is made up of 15 amino acids. Looked up from germline, CDR1 is SGHAT and CDR2 is FQNNGV. In DNA form, the CDR3 reads TGTGCCAGCAGCTTAGGACGGGGAGCGAACACTGAAGCTTTCTTT. It yields the protein CASSLGRGANTEAFF.

This clone occurred once. V gene TRBV5-4 combines with J gene TRBJ2-5, with TRBD2 matching 8 bases. In germline, CDR1 is SGHNT, CDR2 YYREEE (reference sequence). CDR3 length equals 15 residues. V was pared by 0 bases and J by 3 bases, with 4 bases of the junction left unmatched. CDR3 coding DNA: TGTGCCAGCAGCTTGGGAAGTAGCGGGGAAGAGACCCAGTACTTC. Protein: CASSLGSSGEETQYF.

The rearrangement joins TRBV6-2 or TRBV6-3 to TRBJ1-1, with 10 bases matching TRBD1. From germline, CDR1 is MNHEY and CDR2 SVGEGT. The CDR3 spans 12 residues. Unmatched junction bases numbered 4, after V lost 5 bases and J lost 10 bases. CDR3 sequence reads: CASSLGQGRAFF. For the CDR3, the DNA is TGTGCCAGCAGTCTGGGACAGGGGAGAGCTTTCTTT.

The chain uses TRBV5-6 and TRBJ2-1; possibly TRBD1 for D (6 bases). The V gene lost 6 bases and the J gene lost 2 bases, with 9 bases spanning the gap. This CDR3 has 13 residues. Germline CDR1 and CDR2: SGHDT and YYEEEE. DNA of the CDR3: TGTGCCAGCAACCGACAGGCCTACAATGAGCAGTTCTTC. Protein sequence: CASNRQAYNEQFF.

V gene TRBV6-5 combines with J gene TRBJ1-1, with D possibly matching TRBD1 (6 bases). The V end lost 5 bases, the J end lost 4 bases, and 17 bases lay between the germline ends. Germline loops: CDR1 MNHEY, CDR2 SVGAGI. The CDR3 has 15 residues. The CDR3 protein is CASSPSYRDVTEAFF. CDR3 coding DNA: TGTGCCAGCAGTCCATCATACAGGGACGTCACTGAAGCTTTCTTT.

The chain is built from TRBV19 and TRBJ1-6, with TRBD1 as a possible D gene (6 bases). With 7 bases removed from V and 8 bases from J, the gap between germline ends came to 12 bases. Germline CDR1 is LNHDA and CDR2 is SQIVND (reference sequence). CDR3 length: 13 amino acids. The CDR3: CASTQGTHSPLHF. In DNA form, the CDR3 reads TGTGCCAGTACCCAGGGGACACATTCACCCCTCCACTTT.

This clone has more than one count but fewer than ten. The rearrangement uses TRBV5-1 and TRBJ2-1, with TRBD1 matching 12 bases. Germline-derived CDR1 and CDR2 are SGHRS and YFSETQ. This CDR3 has 18 residues. V gave up 3 bases and J gave up 7 bases; unmatched junction bases: 14. CDR3 nucleotides: TGCGCCAGCAGCTCCGGGACAGGGGGCGTTCGGATTTCTAATGAGCAGTTCTTC. Translating gives CASSSGTGGVRISNEQFF.

V gene TRBV27 combines with J gene TRBJ2-7; 12 bases match TRBD2. Germline values: CDR1 MNHEY, CDR2 SMNVEV (reference sequence). CDR3 length: 14 amino acids. Trimming cost V 2 bases and J 6 bases; bases outside gene matches: 2. The CDR3 loop reads CASSLLAGGAEQYF. The CDR3 DNA follows: TGTGCCAGCAGTTTACTAGCGGGAGGGGCCGAGCAGTACTTC.